The 4 T cell receptor beta chains presented below share a single source sample, sequenced in a study of shared clonotypes between healthy human individuals. Generated by immunoSEQ multiplex PCR, the TCRdb table keeps only in-frame clones and is missing some. The table lists about 820,000 clones, roughly 92% of them singletons. Naive CD8 cells were CD45RO-negative, positively selected for CCR7, excluding terminally differentiated effector memory CD45RA+ cells. Sequenced sample: naive CD8+ T cells sorted from blood. These TCRs come from a young man in good health.

The V and J genes are TRBV13 and TRBJ1-1; tentative D call: TRBD1 (5 bases). V was clipped by 1 base and J by 4 bases, with 13 bases between them. Germline CDR1 and CDR2: PRHDT and FYEKMQ (reference sequence). The CDR3 loop spans 15 amino acids. The CDR3: CASSLEGVGSTEAFF. The CDR3 DNA follows: TGTGCCAGCAGCTTAGAAGGGGTCGGGAGCACTGAAGCTTTCTTT.

In nucleotides, the CDR3 is TGTGCCAGCAGCTTAGGGTCGTTGGAGCAGTACTTC. Protein product: CASSLGSLEQYF. The chain is built from TRBV7-9 and TRBJ2-7; no firm D call. This CDR3 region has 12 residues. Between the trimmed V and J ends, which lost 1 base and 7 bases, there was a span of 8 bases. Germline CDR1 and CDR2: SEHNR and FQNEAQ (reference sequence).

The CDR3 nucleotides read TGTGCCAGCAGTCCACGTTTGGTAGCGGGAAACAATGAGCAGTTCTTC. Protein: CASSPRLVAGNNEQFF. The V call is TRBV11-3, the J call TRBJ2-1; the match to TRBD2 covers 8 bases. There are 16 residues in the CDR3. Per the germline V gene, CDR1 is SGHNT and CDR2 is YENEEA. V lost 6 bases and J lost 5; bases outside the gene matches: 12.

The chain recombines TRBV27 with TRBJ2-7; 8 bases map to TRBD2. In germline, CDR1 is MNHEY, CDR2 SMNVEV (reference sequence). This CDR3 is 14 amino acids long. The V and J ends lost 2 bases and 5 bases, in that order; junction bases with no gene match: 5. The CDR3 loop is CASSLSGRLDEQYF. The CDR3 coding sequence is TGTGCCAGCAGTTTAAGCGGGAGATTAGACGAGCAGTACTTC.